The clone carrying this TCR beta chain has at least ten counts. The record originates from a study of T cells after yellow fever vaccination. 5'RACE template switching added a universal primer site and UMIs to TCR cDNA. TCRdb ran MiXCR on the 5' RACE reads and lists one entry per CDR3 protein. The repertoire holds about 63,000 distinct CDR3 sequences, with 7.4% as singletons. The material was CD8+ T cells sorted from PBMCs, obtained 15 days after the yellow fever booster vaccination. The clonotype comes from a man younger than 40 who received the YFV17D yellow fever vaccine.

The CDR3 here is CASSTVANYNEQFF. CDR3 nucleotide sequence: TGTGCCAGTAGTACGGTGGCTAACTACAATGAGCAGTTCTTC. This chain joins TRBV19 and TRBJ2-1; no firm D call. V lost 4 bases and J lost 3, with 10 bases in between. The CDR3 length is 14 residues. In germline, CDR1 is LNHDA, CDR2 SQIVND (reference sequence).